One and the same sample provided the 11 T cell receptor beta chains below, sequenced in a study of T cells in Graves' hyperthyroidism and ophthalmopathy. RNA transcripts were the template for amplifying TCR beta CDR3 regions. Using the HTBI primer set, a first-round RT-PCR was run on the TCR CDR3. TCRdb reprocessed the multiplex PCR reads via MiXCR and lists one record per CDR3 protein. The sample has 500,000 to 650,000 distinct CDR3 sequences, about 14% seen once; the top ten hold about 15%. Material for sequencing was blood. These receptors were collected from a woman in her 40s with Graves' hyperthyroidism.

The gene calls are TRBV18 and TRBJ1-3; D unclear. The V gene lost 2 bases and the J gene lost 0 bases, with 8 bases spanning the gap. This CDR3 has 15 amino acids. The germline CDR1 and CDR2 sequences are KGHSH and LQKENI. In DNA, the CDR3 is TGTGCCAGCTCACCAGAGCTGAGCTCTGGAAACACCATATATTTT. This translates into CASSPELSSGNTIYF.

This clonotype has a count of ten or more. The chain carries TRBV2 and TRBJ2-4; no clear D. V lost 6 bases and J 0 bases, leaving 3 bases between the germline ends. Germline values: CDR1 SNHLY, CDR2 FYNNEI. This CDR3 contains 12 residues. As DNA, the CDR3 is TGTGCCAGCAGCCCAGCCAAAAACATTCAGTACTTC. Protein sequence: CASSPAKNIQYF.

This clonotype was seen repeatedly, ten times or more. V and J are TRBV10-3 and TRBJ1-1; D is ambiguous. V lost 9 bases to trimming and J lost 1 base, with 9 bases between them. Germline V gene data show CDR1 as ENHRY and CDR2 as SYGVKD. The CDR3 has 12 residues. The CDR3 DNA reads TGTGCCATTAGGACGGGGAACACTGAAGCTTTCTTT. Amino acid sequence: CAIRTGNTEAFF.

Many counts were recorded for this clonotype. The rearrangement uses TRBV2 and TRBJ1-1, with unresolved D. Germline V lookup: CDR1 SNHLY, CDR2 FYNNEI. This CDR3 is built from 16 residues. V lost 4 bases and J lost 2, with 17 bases in between. The DNA of the CDR3 is TGTGCCAGCAGTGTAAAACAGAGCATGGGCAACACTGAAGCTTTCTTT. Its protein is CASSVKQSMGNTEAFF.

This clonotype has at least ten counts. The rearrangement links TRBV3-1 to TRBJ2-1, with 16 bases fitting TRBD2. CDR1 is LGHDT, CDR2 YNNKEL, per germline (reference sequence). Trimming cost V 6 bases and J 2 bases; bases outside gene matches: 7. The CDR3 totals 18 residues. The CDR3 nucleotides are TGTGCCAGCAGTCCCGGGACTAGCGGGAGGGGAACCTACAATGAGCAGTTCTTC. It translates to CASSPGTSGRGTYNEQFF.

This clonotype was detected many times. The chain employs TRBV24-1 and TRBJ2-2; 7 nucleotides align to TRBD2. The germline V gene encodes CDR1 KGHDR and CDR2 SFDVKD. This CDR3 is 14 amino acids long. The ends lost 9 bases at V and 6 bases at J; junction bases unmatched: 9. The CDR3 loop is CATSQGGSSGELFF. CDR3 nucleotide sequence: TGTGCCACCTCCCAGGGAGGGTCTTCCGGGGAGCTGTTTTTT.

The J gene is TRBJ2-7, the V gene TRBV20-1; TRBD1 agrees at 11 bases. This CDR3 is 14 amino acids long. The germline CDR1 and CDR2 sequences are DFQATT and SNEGSKA (reference sequence). Losses at the gene ends were 6 bases for V and 5 bases for J; bases not matched to a gene: 9. The CDR3 reads CSAPRPGQGDEQYF. The CDR3 DNA is TGCAGTGCACCAAGACCGGGACAGGGGGACGAGCAGTACTTC.

The V gene is TRBV5-1, the J gene TRBJ2-2, with 7 bases that match TRBD2. Unmatched junction bases numbered 7, after V lost 1 base and J lost 4 bases. There are 16 residues in the CDR3. The germline V gene encodes CDR1 SGHRS and CDR2 YFSETQ. The chain's CDR3 is CASSLQGGSGTGELFF. In DNA, the CDR3 is TGCGCCAGCAGCTTGCAGGGCGGGAGTGGCACCGGGGAGCTGTTTTTT.

The chain links TRBV7-9 to TRBJ2-2; 8 bases agree with TRBD1. CDR1 is SEHNR, CDR2 FQNEAQ, per germline (reference sequence). The CDR3 loop spans 15 amino acids. Losses at the gene ends were 7 bases for V and 7 bases for J; bases not matched to a gene: 11. CDR3 in amino acids: CASTRDRSIVGELFF. The CDR3 DNA sequence: TGTGCCAGCACCCGGGACAGGTCGATAGTCGGGGAGCTGTTTTTT.

This clonotype was counted at least ten times. The chain couples TRBV20-1 to TRBJ2-1, with 9 bases fitting TRBD2. There are 17 residues in the CDR3. Per the germline V gene, CDR1 is DFQATT and CDR2 is SNEGSKA (reference sequence). Unmatched junction bases numbered 10, after V lost 2 bases and J lost 2 bases. The CDR3 coding sequence is TGCAGTGCTAGACGGGCGGGAGGGCTTATTACCTACAATGAGCAGTTCTTC. As protein: CSARRAGGLITYNEQFF.

The CDR3 sequence: CATHRGGRTYGYTF. The CDR3 DNA sequence: TGTGCCACCCATCGAGGGGGAAGGACCTATGGCTACACCTTC. The chain uses TRBV2 and TRBJ1-2, with D possibly being TRBD1 (6 bases). Germline V CDR1 and CDR2: SNHLY, FYNNEI. The CDR3 is 14 residues long. V gave up 10 bases and J gave up 4 bases, with 19 bases separating them.